The rows below give T cell receptor beta chains drawn from one sample of a study of blood T cell repertoires in COVID-19. Sequencing used immunoSEQ multiplex PCR; TCRdb keeps in-frame clones, though not all of them. The sample shows approximately 82,000 clones, 75% to 85% of them seen only once. What was sequenced was peripheral blood. The receptors were sampled from a human donor in a cohort sampled during active COVID-19. Each CDR3 is given with its conserved first and last residue. The order of the fields is V gene, clone size, J gene, D gene, CDR3 protein, CDR3 DNA. A D gene is named only where the DNA matches it firmly. Only part of the rows carry a size: once, few, many, or a class if the clone is expanded.

TRBV5-8,NA,TRBJ1-2,TRBD1,CASSLGQGNYGYTF,TGTGCCAGCAGCCTGGGACAGGGTAACTATGGCTACACCTTC
TRBV18,NA,TRBJ2-6,NA,CASSSEVSGANVLTF,TGTGCCAGCTCCTCAGAAGTTTCTGGGGCCAACGTCCTGACTTTC
TRBV5-1,NA,TRBJ1-5,NA,CASSLAESNQPQHF,TGCGCCAGCAGCTTGGCCGAGTCAAATCAGCCCCAGCATTTT
TRBV19,NA,TRBJ2-3,NA,CASSIWSPGDTDTQYF,TGTGCCAGTAGTATCTGGAGCCCGGGGGATACAGATACGCAGTATTTT
TRBV10-3,few,TRBJ2-1,TRBD2,CAITQRGGNNEQFF,TGTGCCATCACCCAGCGGGGGGGGAACAATGAGCAGTTCTTC
TRBV5-4,NA,TRBJ2-2,NA,CASSLEHGELFF,TGTGCCAGCAGCTTGGAGCACGGGGAGCTGTTTTTT
TRBV19,few,TRBJ1-5,NA,CASKTDRTSNQPQHF,TGTGCCAGTAAAACCGACAGGACAAGCAATCAGCCCCAGCATTTT
TRBV30,NA,TRBJ2-1,TRBD2,CAWGRGGNNEQFF,TGTGCCTGGGGGCGGGGGGGCAACAATGAGCAGTTCTTC
TRBV6-4,NA,TRBJ1-5,NA,CASRIGGVESNQPQHF,TGTGCCAGCAGAATCGGGGGGGTGGAAAGCAATCAGCCCCAGCATTTT
TRBV3-1/TRBV3-2,NA,TRBJ1-4,NA,CASSPRGQSNEKLFF,TGTGCCAGCAGCCCCCGAGGGCAGTCTAATGAAAAACTGTTTTTT
TRBV5-1,NA,TRBJ2-3,TRBD2,CASSRISGLAGGGRTDTQYF,TGCGCCAGCAGCCGGATATCGGGACTAGCGGGAGGAGGAAGAACAGATACGCAGTATTTT
TRBV7-9,NA,TRBJ2-7,NA,CASSGGRAPYEQYF,TGTGCCAGCAGCGGTGGCAGGGCTCCCTACGAGCAGTACTTC
TRBV19,NA,TRBJ2-7,NA,CASRDSFSYEQYF,TGTGCCAGTAGGGACTCTTTCTCCTACGAGCAGTACTTC
TRBV10-3,NA,TRBJ2-7,TRBD1,CAISLIYRYHFEPGQGRYEQYF,TGTGCCATCAGTTTGATTTATAGGTATCATTTCGAACCGGGACAGGGTAGGTACGAGCAGTACTTC
TRBV5-1,NA,TRBJ2-1,TRBD2,CASSLLAGGLDEQFF,TGCGCCAGCAGCTTGCTAGCGGGGGGGCTCGATGAGCAGTTCTTC
TRBV9,NA,TRBJ2-3,TRBD2,CASSVGLGAGVRPDTQYF,TGTGCCAGCAGCGTGGGGCTCGGGGCGGGGGTCAGACCAGATACGCAGTATTTT
TRBV7-2,NA,TRBJ1-1,NA,CASSLPLRGKVNTEAFF,TGTGCCAGCAGCTTACCCCTCCGAGGGAAGGTGAACACTGAAGCTTTCTTT
TRBV5-6,NA,TRBJ2-1,NA,CASSIGGSSYNEQFF,TGTGCCAGCAGCATCGGGGGAAGCTCCTACAATGAGCAGTTCTTC
TRBV18,few,TRBJ1-1,TRBD1,CASSRRTGDAFF,TGTGCCAGCTCACGAAGGACAGGTGACGCTTTCTTT
TRBV27,NA,TRBJ2-1,TRBD1,CASSNRGSSYNEQFF,TGTGCCAGCAGTAACAGGGGTAGCTCCTACAATGAGCAGTTCTTC
TRBV6-6,few,TRBJ1-5,TRBD1,CASTTSYGTGSQPQHF,TGTGCCAGCACCACATCCTACGGGACAGGGAGTCAGCCCCAGCATTTT
TRBV5-1,few,TRBJ2-7,NA,CASTLGTDDYEQYF,TGCGCCAGCACCCTCGGGACTGATGATTACGAGCAGTACTTC
TRBV5-1,NA,TRBJ2-1,NA,CASSYWSYNEQFF,TGCGCCAGCAGCTACTGGTCGTACAATGAGCAGTTCTTC
TRBV6-6,NA,TRBJ2-3,NA,CASSYGRLTDTQYF,TGTGCCAGCAGTTACGGCAGACTCACAGATACGCAGTATTTT